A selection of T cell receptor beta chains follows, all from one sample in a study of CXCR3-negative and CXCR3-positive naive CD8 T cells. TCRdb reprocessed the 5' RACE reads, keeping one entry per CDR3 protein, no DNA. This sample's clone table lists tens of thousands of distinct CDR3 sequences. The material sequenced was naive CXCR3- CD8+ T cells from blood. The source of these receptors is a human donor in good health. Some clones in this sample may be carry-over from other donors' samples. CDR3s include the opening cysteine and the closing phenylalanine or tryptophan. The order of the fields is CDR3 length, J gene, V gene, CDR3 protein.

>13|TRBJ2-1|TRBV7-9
CASSQRQGHEQFF
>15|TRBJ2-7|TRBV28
CASSFGTGGSYEQYF
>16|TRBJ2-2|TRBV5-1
CASRGLAGIDTGELFF
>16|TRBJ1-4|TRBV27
CASSLGRGIGIEKLFF
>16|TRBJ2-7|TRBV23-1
CASSQSSRTSPYEQYF
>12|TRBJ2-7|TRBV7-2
CASSQSRGEQYF
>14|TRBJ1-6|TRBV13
CASSQQGVNPPLHF
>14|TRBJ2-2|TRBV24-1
CATSDLPPAGELFF
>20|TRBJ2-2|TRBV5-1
CASSPYKIGLAGYNTGELFF
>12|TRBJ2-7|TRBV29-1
CSVLGTGYEQYF
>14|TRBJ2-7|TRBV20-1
CSARVWTGFYEQYF
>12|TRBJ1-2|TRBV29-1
CSVDPGQGCYTF
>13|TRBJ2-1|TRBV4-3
CASSQAKGNEQFF
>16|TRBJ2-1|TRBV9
CASSPGLSFSYNEQFF
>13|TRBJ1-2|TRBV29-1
CSVEPHTPYGYTF